Below, one T cell receptor (beta chain) is given with its context. What this receptor recognizes is not known. The input lacks base qualities; no much larger clone sits a single base away. The method was the immunoSEQ multiplex PCR assay. For the multiplex PCR, a mixture combining 60 forward primers for TCR Vbeta segments and 13 reverse primers for TCR Jbeta segments was used. The CDR3 region of rearranged TCR beta genes was amplified from genomic DNA with a multiplex PCR assay. Amplified TCR beta libraries were sequenced as 87-base-pair reads on the Illumina HiSeq System. Per the original workflow: A later analysis counted some 80 million unique TCR beta chains across the 650 to 800 repertoires, and some 11 million of these chains were shared by at least two donors. Raw reads were error-corrected and collapsed into unique sequences by a nearest-neighbor algorithm in which closely related sequences were merged to remove PCR and sequencing errors. To assign V, D and J gene segments, CDR3 sequences were aligned to IMGT reference sequences. Each retained sequence needed at least a six-nucleotide match to both a V gene segment and a J gene segment. A rearrangement counted as productive if the CDR3 had no stop codons and remained in frame with V and J, and every other rearrangement counted as non-productive. Following IMGT convention, CDR3 was defined as the stretch from the second conserved V-encoded cysteine up to the conserved J-encoded phenylalanine. The earlier analysis of more than 450 of the donors excluded sequences that lacked an unambiguous match to a single V gene segment. In an earlier analysis of around 600 of the donors, V segments were called functional above 56.7% productive rearrangements and were called segregating when the between-donor standard deviation exceeded 5%. A statistical classification framework was built for diagnosing cytomegalovirus status from the catalog of TCR beta chain sequences. In a later analysis, V and J genes were assigned by comparing TCR nucleotide sequences against IMGT/GENE-DB human TR gene sequences. The TCRdist pipeline was used in a later analysis to assign CDR3 sequences and most-parsimonious VDJ recombination scenarios. In a later analysis, every TCR beta chain was defined by the combination of its CDR3 amino acid sequence and its V-gene family, and reads without a unique V-gene family were dropped. To address suspected cross-contamination and a sequencing artifact, a later analysis removed some 620 highly shared, low-generation-probability nucleotide sequences. For each public chain, a later analysis derived a clonal expansion index from normalized ranks of inferred template counts within each repertoire. A later analysis computed generation probabilities with a VDJ recombination model fitted to out-of-frame rearrangements, and checked the results against IGoR. In a later analysis, TCR-TCR, TCR-HLA and TCR-CMV co-occurrence was scored with hypergeometric tests, and a repertoire-size bias correction was applied to TCR pairs. False discovery rates were estimated in a later analysis by permuting HLA or CMV assignments 20 times. In a later analysis, co-occurring TCRs were grouped using DBSCAN, and TCRdist sequence similarity was added for clustering within HLA-allele-positive subsets. Repertoires with fewer than 30,000 or more than 120,000 public chains were left out of co-occurrence clustering, as were four to six repertoires with anomalous nucleotide sharing. TCRdb's version of the immuneACCESS table is confined to in-frame rearrangements and falls short of the full clone set. An unresolved V gene accounts for under half of the shortfall where checked; the remainder is of unknown origin. For V, J and clone size, that table is used; D and trimming come from the DNA. Recorded for this sample are around 190,000 clones; 80% of them occurred a single time. The ten biggest clones cover more than 5% of the sample.

These data come from a study of cytomegalovirus exposure and HLA in healthy donors (dated by TCRdb to about 2017). For the study in its entirety: In an earlier analysis of under 750 of the donors, about 270 Gb of sequence data and 95 million to 130 million unique TCR beta sequences from about 190 million T cells were reported. Alongside the repertoire data, information on donor age, sex, ethnicity and CMV serostatus was compiled. A later genetic analysis took genome-wide SNP genotypes for about three fifths of the 666 donors and used that subset as a discovery cohort. The later analysis used no new phenotypic data to find candidate immune exposures, relying instead on TCR beta sequences and their occurrence across donors. Roughly 5 DR-DQ haplotypes were treated as single units for association and clustering because of strong linkage in the cohort. The study used immunosequencing to profile the T cell repertoires of about 670 subjects and linked those repertoires to cytomegalovirus serostatus. The study was designed to test whether signatures of past pathogen exposure could be identified by cataloging public T cell receptors. Both class I and class II loci were covered by HLA typing, at four-digit resolution. Along with the approximately 650-subject first cohort, a separate validation cohort of over a hundred different subjects was used. On average, around 240,000 unique TCR beta nucleotide sequences were sequenced per donor among fewer than 500 genotyped donors of the cohort, with roughly 20% of those sequences being non-productive. To study patterns of TCR occurrence, a later analysis re-analyzed previously published TCR beta repertoires from 666 donors and added high-resolution HLA genotyping. All discovery cohort repertoires had been generated using a single sequencing platform. To decide whether each TCR beta V gene segment behaved as functional or pseudogenic, an earlier analysis of 587 of the donors relied on high-throughput TCR beta sequencing. Around 300 gigabases of sequencing data and 78 million or so unique TCR sequences were included in an early release covering about 700 HLA-typed donors. Typing coverage varied by locus: roughly 629-630 donors for A, B, C, DRB1 and DQB1; more than 500 for DQA1; over 600 for DPA1; approximately 490 for DPB1. Among the roughly 370 genotyped donors, under 90% belonged to the genetic ancestry cluster associated with self-reported Caucasian donors. To predict cytomegalovirus infection status, the study brought together high-throughput TCR immunosequencing, statistical association of individual TCRs with disease status, and machine learning.

The cohort consisted of some 730 healthy bone marrow donors. All cohort members were sampled while nominally healthy, although unrecorded immune exposures were likely present. The donor was CMV seronegative and was included in the group of a few hundred seronegative cohort members. Each donor provided a peripheral blood sample, and peripheral blood mononuclear cells were used for TCR beta sequencing. Genomic DNA was extracted from the blood cell samples with the Qiagen DNeasy Blood Extraction Kit. Study-wide findings and limitations: In vitro tests confirmed that a few of the cytomegalovirus-associated TCR beta chains recognize cytomegalovirus antigens. Most CMV-associated TCR beta chains appeared to be HLA-restricted in a later analysis, and the HLA associations seemed to be driven largely by CMV exposure. In a later analysis, HLA-associated TCR beta chains showed more clonal expansion and lower generation probabilities than non-associated chains that were equally common. A later analysis reported that several top co-occurrence clusters appeared linked to parvovirus B19, influenza, CMV and Epstein-Barr virus. Linkage disequilibrium might explain the correlated functional status among segregating V segments, but an unknown experimental factor could not be excluded. For the cohort, immune exposure information was limited to CMV serostatus. Cytomegalovirus status was reported to be diagnosed by the classifier with high specificity and sensitivity in both the original and validation cohorts. Because HLA typing was missing for some donors at each locus, association tests included only the typed subset. Because counts were too low, approximately 18 rarely observed V segments, including chromosome 9 orphons, were excluded from the earlier analysis of 587 of the donors. In a later analysis, the rate of TCR association differed among HLA loci, with DRB1 alleles having the most associated TCRs and HLA-C alleles having the fewest. A later genetic analysis reported fewer N-insertions in productive TCRs among donors in an Asian-associated ancestry cluster than the roughly 700-donor mean. In a later analysis, over 15,000 TCR beta sequences were associated with specific HLA alleles at a false discovery rate of 0.05. Only TCR beta chains were sequenced in this cohort, and the absence of alpha or paired-chain data limited detectable features. A group of highly shared sequence variants was considered likely to be a technical artifact of the sequencing pipeline. The study listed 150 to 200 TCR beta chains as associated with cytomegalovirus. Roughly uniform sequencing depth across donors was assumed in presence/absence analyses, although this assumption may not hold. Some IMGT-functional V segments, including TRBV6-2 and TRBV6-3, could not be told apart with the 87-base-pair reads, so those segments were excluded. When HLA alleles, especially DR and DQ, strongly co-occurred, TCR associations were difficult to assign to individual alleles. While some public TCRs were present in many individuals, most TCR sequences turned up only very rarely across donors. It was suggested by the authors that the approach could potentially be generalized to other disease states and immunological phenotypes. V-gene and J-gene trimming of TCR beta chains was associated with a missense DCLRE1C variant in a later genetic analysis, and the association was replicated in an independent cohort. A further reported finding was that TCR beta sequences accurately predicted the HLA-A and HLA-B alleles for most subjects in the first cohort. In an earlier analysis of about 550 of the donors, most TCR beta V segments were observed in productive rearrangements about 90% or about 30% of the time, broadly matching IMGT annotations.

CDR1 and CDR2, per the germline V gene, are KGHSH and LQKENI. The V end loses 3 bases and the J end loses 3 bases, and a stretch of 12 bases separates them. The CDR3, cysteine through phenylalanine, is 14 amino acids long. Here the CDR3 DNA is all that survives: 42 bases in frame from base 1. This receptor chain uses TRBV18 and TRBJ2-7, and the D gene may be TRBD2, 5 bases matching. Input material: PBMCs. The receptor was derived from a man aged 35 to 55 in good health and CMV-seronegative. For the CDR3, the sequence is CASSPRRTDYEQYF. The nucleotide sequence reads TGTGCCAGCTCACCCCGGAGGACCGACTACGAGCAGTACTTC.